Below, 8 T cell receptor beta chains from the same sample are listed, as sequenced in a study of cytomegalovirus exposure and HLA in healthy donors. PCR involved 60 Vbeta and 13 Jbeta primers. The method was immunoSEQ multiplex PCR; TCRdb's version includes in-frame clones alone and lacks a portion of them. The sample holds 200,000 to 250,000 clones, approximately 80% seen once. The sample comprised PBMCs. These receptors were obtained from a male donor in good health and CMV-seronegative.

This clone has just one count. V and J are TRBV29-1 and TRBJ1-1; maybe TRBD1 (6 bases). Deletions cut 7 bases from V and 1 base from J, with 10 bases between. CDR1 is SQVTM and CDR2 is ANQGSEA in the germline V gene. The CDR3 spans 12 residues. The CDR3 DNA follows: TGCAGCGGAAACAGGGAGAACACTGAAGCTTTCTTT. This encodes CSGNRENTEAFF. Together with reference TRBV29-1 and TRBJ1-1, the CDR3 gives the full variable domain: SAVISQKPSRDICQRGTSLTIQCQVDSQVTMMFWYRQQPGQSLTLIATANQGSEATYESGFVIDKFPISRPNLTFSTLTVSNMSPEDSSIYLCSGNRENTEAFFGQGTRLTVV.

J is TRBJ1-5 and V is TRBV19; D ambiguous. CDR1 is LNHDA, CDR2 SQIVND, per germline (reference sequence). The CDR3 consists of 14 residues. Trimming stripped 10 bases from V and 4 bases from J, with 17 bases between. CDR3 residues: CATSGVQRNQPQHF. In DNA, the CDR3 is TGTGCCACTTCCGGGGTTCAGAGGAATCAGCCCCAGCATTTT.

This chain joins TRBV19 and TRBJ1-5; D gene unclear. This CDR3 is 15 amino acids long. The germline V gene has CDR1 LNHDA and CDR2 SQIVND (reference sequence). Trimming took off 7 bases at V and 0 bases at J, with 13 bases between the two ends. The CDR3 spells CASMNAGYSNQPQHF. Here the CDR3 DNA reads TGTGCCAGTATGAATGCGGGCTATAGCAATCAGCCCCAGCATTTT.

This chain uses TRBV9 with TRBJ2-3; D possibly corresponds to TRBD1 (7 bases). The CDR3 runs 15 residues. The V and J ends lost 3 bases and 6 bases respectively, with 17 bases between them. Per germline, CDR1 SGDLS and CDR2 YYNGEE. In nucleotides, the CDR3 is TGTGCCAGCAGCGCCAGGGGGGACCCGTTGGATACGCAGTATTTT. This sequence encodes CASSARGDPLDTQYF.

The rearrangement links TRBV9 to TRBJ2-1; TRBD1 matches 8 bases. The J segment lost 3 bases and the V segment lost 3 bases, leaving 5 bases of the junction unmatched. The CDR3 runs to 15 residues. Germline assignment: CDR1 SGDLS and CDR2 YYNGEE. The CDR3 nucleotides read TGTGCCAGCAGCGACGGACAGGGATACTACAATGAGCAGTTCTTC. Its translation: CASSDGQGYYNEQFF. Full variable domain (rest looked up from reference TRBV9 and TRBJ2-1): DSGVTQTPKHLITATGQRVTLRCSPRSGDLSVYWYQQSLDQGLQFLIQYYNGEERAKGNILERFSAQQFPDLHSELNLSSLELGDSALYFCASSDGQGYYNEQFFGPGTRLTVL.

The J gene is TRBJ2-7, the V gene TRBV5-1, with D possibly matching TRBD1 (7 bases). This CDR3 is 16 amino acids long. Trimming took 4 bases from V and 3 from J, leaving 20 bases between them. Per the germline V gene, CDR1 is SGHRS and CDR2 is YFSETQ. The CDR3 region is CASSPGRRGLIYEQYF. CDR3 bases: TGCGCCAGCAGCCCAGGGCGGAGGGGGCTTATCTACGAGCAGTACTTC.

The J gene is TRBJ1-2, the V gene TRBV6-5; D is unresolved. The V gene's germline CDR1 is MNHEY and CDR2 SVGAGI. V was shortened by 2 bases and J by 2 bases, with 15 bases between the two germline ends. The CDR3 totals 16 residues. The chain's CDR3 is CASSYRRFSGNYGYTF. The CDR3 region has the DNA TGTGCCAGCAGTTACCGACGTTTTTCGGGAAACTATGGCTACACCTTC.

The rearrangement joins TRBV18 to TRBJ1-2, with TRBD1 as a possible D gene (5 bases). The germline V gene encodes CDR1 KGHSH and CDR2 LQKENI. V was trimmed by 3 bases and J by 0 bases, leaving 14 bases between them. The CDR3 runs to 16 residues. CDR3 nucleotide sequence: TGTGCCAGCTCACCGCGACAGATCTTAGCTAACTATGGCTACACCTTC. Its translation is CASSPRQILANYGYTF. The variable domain in full, with the rest retrieved from reference TRBV18 and TRBJ1-2, is NAGVMQNPRHLVRRRGQEARLRCSPMKGHSHVYWYRQLPEEGLKFMVYLQKENIIDESGMPKERFSAEFPKEGPSILRIQQVVRGDSAAYFCASSPRQILANYGYTFGSGTRLTVV.